These T cell receptor beta chains were read from a single sample in a study of blood T cell repertoires in COVID-19. Method: immunoSEQ multiplex PCR; TCRdb's copy keeps in-frame clones and lacks some. Of 150,000 to 160,000 clones in the sample, nearly 80% were seen once. The sample comprised peripheral blood. These receptors all come from a man aged 80 or over with acute or convalescent COVID-19. CDR3s include the opening cysteine and the closing phenylalanine or tryptophan. The D gene is left open where the match is weak. Size is stated for part of the rows, as once, few or many counts, or as a class when the clone is expanded.

j_gene: TRBJ1-1
d_gene: .
abundance: once
v_gene: TRBV19
CDR3nt: TGTGCCAGTAGTATTGGTAGAGTCACTGAAGCTTTCTTT
CDR3aa: CASSIGRVTEAFF

j_gene: TRBJ1-4
d_gene: .
abundance: .
v_gene: TRBV28
CDR3nt: TGTGCCAGCAGACCTGGACAGCGTAATGAAAAACTGTTTTTT
CDR3aa: CASRPGQRNEKLFF

j_gene: TRBJ2-3
d_gene: TRBD2
abundance: few
v_gene: TRBV6-1
CDR3nt: TGTGCCAGCAGTGCCGGCTTTGGCAGCGGGGGGGCCACAGATACGCAGTATTTT
CDR3aa: CASSAGFGSGGATDTQYF

j_gene: TRBJ2-1
d_gene: .
abundance: once
v_gene: TRBV5-8
CDR3nt: TGTGCCAGCAGCCCCCCTGCCTCCACCACTAACAATGAGCAGTTCTTC
CDR3aa: CASSPPASTTNNEQFF

j_gene: TRBJ2-5
d_gene: .
abundance: .
v_gene: TRBV5-6
CDR3nt: TGTGCCAGCAGCTTGGCCCTAGCGCAAGAGACCCAGTACTTC
CDR3aa: CASSLALAQETQYF

j_gene: TRBJ2-3
d_gene: .
abundance: .
v_gene: TRBV14
CDR3nt: TGTGCCAGCAGCCAATTAGGAGGGGCCACAGATACGCAGTATTTT
CDR3aa: CASSQLGGATDTQYF

j_gene: TRBJ1-5
d_gene: .
abundance: .
v_gene: TRBV9
CDR3nt: TGTGCCAGCAGGGAAGGGGGGGCACAGCCCCAGCATTTT
CDR3aa: CASREGGAQPQHF

j_gene: TRBJ2-5
d_gene: TRBD1
abundance: .
v_gene: TRBV5-8
CDR3nt: TGTGCCAGCACGACGCCGGGACAGGGCCAAGAGACCCAGTACTTC
CDR3aa: CASTTPGQGQETQYF

j_gene: TRBJ2-1
d_gene: TRBD2
abundance: .
v_gene: TRBV27
CDR3nt: TGTGCCAGCAGACACTCATTGAGGGCGGGGGGGGGTAAAAACGGTGAGCAGTTCTTC
CDR3aa: CASRHSLRAGGGKNGEQFF

j_gene: TRBJ1-5
d_gene: .
abundance: .
v_gene: TRBV5-1
CDR3nt: TGCGCCAGCAGCGATGGTAGCAAAAGCAATCAGCCCCAGCATTTT
CDR3aa: CASSDGSKSNQPQHF

j_gene: TRBJ2-5
d_gene: TRBD2
abundance: .
v_gene: TRBV5-8
CDR3nt: TGTGCCAGCAGCCTCGGGGGGGAGGAGACCCAGTACTTC
CDR3aa: CASSLGGEETQYF

j_gene: TRBJ1-2
d_gene: TRBD1
abundance: .
v_gene: TRBV24-1
CDR3nt: TGTGCCACCCAGGCAAGGGGACAGGGGGCCGGGGACGGCTACACCTTC
CDR3aa: CATQARGQGAGDGYTF

j_gene: TRBJ1-4
d_gene: .
abundance: .
v_gene: TRBV18
CDR3nt: TGTGCCAGCTCACCACTAACAGGGACTGAAAAACTGTTTTTT
CDR3aa: CASSPLTGTEKLFF

j_gene: TRBJ1-2
d_gene: .
abundance: .
v_gene: TRBV9
CDR3nt: TGTGCCAGCAGCGATCTCTATGGCTACACCTTC
CDR3aa: CASSDLYGYTF

j_gene: TRBJ1-5
d_gene: .
abundance: .
v_gene: TRBV5-1
CDR3nt: TGCGCCAGCAGCCTCGGGGCAGTAACCGCAGGGGAGCCCCAGCATTTT
CDR3aa: CASSLGAVTAGEPQHF

j_gene: TRBJ2-1
d_gene: .
abundance: .
v_gene: TRBV6-5
CDR3nt: TGTGCCAGCAGATCCCCCGGCAGGAATGAGCAGTTCTTC
CDR3aa: CASRSPGRNEQFF

j_gene: TRBJ1-6
d_gene: TRBD1
abundance: .
v_gene: TRBV20-1
CDR3nt: TGCAGTGCTAGTTCAACAGGGGCCCATAATTCACCCCTCCACTTT
CDR3aa: CSASSTGAHNSPLHF

j_gene: TRBJ2-6
d_gene: .
abundance: few
v_gene: TRBV29-1
CDR3nt: TGCAGCGTGTACTCTGGGGCCAACGTCCTGACTTTC
CDR3aa: CSVYSGANVLTF

j_gene: TRBJ2-7
d_gene: .
abundance: .
v_gene: TRBV30
CDR3nt: TGTGCCTGGAGTCCCACGGGGTCGGGGGAGCAGTACTTC
CDR3aa: CAWSPTGSGEQYF

j_gene: TRBJ1-2
d_gene: .
abundance: few
v_gene: TRBV12-3/TRBV12-4
CDR3nt: TGTGCCAGCAGTCCTTCAGGGTACGGCTACACCTTC
CDR3aa: CASSPSGYGYTF

j_gene: TRBJ1-1
d_gene: TRBD1
abundance: .
v_gene: TRBV7-2
CDR3nt: TGTGCCAGCAGCGCTGTAGGGGGCAACACTGAAGCTTTCTTT
CDR3aa: CASSAVGGNTEAFF

j_gene: TRBJ1-5
d_gene: .
abundance: few
v_gene: TRBV18
CDR3nt: TGTGCCAGCTCACCATCATCCGGGGGGCGGAGGAATCAGCCCCAGCATTTT
CDR3aa: CASSPSSGGRRNQPQHF